Sequencing of this TCR beta chain was carried out in a study of T cells after yellow fever vaccination. Study outcomes and limitations: Reappearing after the booster were most of the clones from primary vaccination (less than 98% CD4, 88% CD8). The secondary response was weaker, and its peak arrived faster, on day 5 versus 15. Overall, a small share of clonotypes was seen in both CD4 and CD8 compartments.

Researchers made TCR cDNA using 5'RACE template switching, and this step added a universal primer site and UMIs. TCRdb used MiXCR to reprocess the 5' RACE reads, holding one entry per CDR3 protein. Here the sample spans hundreds of thousands of distinct CDR3 sequences, approximately 13% being singletons. Germline values: CDR1 SGHTA, CDR2 FQGNSA. V gave up 0 bases and J gave up 13 bases; unmatched junction bases: 12. The CDR3 runs 16 residues. Concerning this clonotype: Its antigen is not identified.

This material consisted of PBMCs, taken on the day of the yellow fever booster vaccination. The chain couples TRBV7-2 to TRBJ2-1; 10 bases agree with TRBD2. The source of this sequence is a man aged 25 to 40 who received the YFV17D yellow fever vaccine. The CDR3 loop is CASSLAGSSGSRKQFF. CDR3 DNA sequence: TGTGCCAGCAGCTTAGCAGGTTCTAGCGGGAGTAGGAAACAGTTCTTC.